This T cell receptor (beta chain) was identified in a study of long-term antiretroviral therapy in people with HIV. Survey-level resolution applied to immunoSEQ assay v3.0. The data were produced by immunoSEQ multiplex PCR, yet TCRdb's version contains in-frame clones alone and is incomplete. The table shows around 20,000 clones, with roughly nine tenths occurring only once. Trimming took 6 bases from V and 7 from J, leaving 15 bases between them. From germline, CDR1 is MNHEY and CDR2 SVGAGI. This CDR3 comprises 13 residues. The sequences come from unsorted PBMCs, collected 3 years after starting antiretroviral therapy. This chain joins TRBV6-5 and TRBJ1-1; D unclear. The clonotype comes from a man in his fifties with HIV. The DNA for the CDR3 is TGTGCCAGCAGAGACGGCAGGTTATTTGAAGCTTTCTTT. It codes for CASRDGRLFEAFF.